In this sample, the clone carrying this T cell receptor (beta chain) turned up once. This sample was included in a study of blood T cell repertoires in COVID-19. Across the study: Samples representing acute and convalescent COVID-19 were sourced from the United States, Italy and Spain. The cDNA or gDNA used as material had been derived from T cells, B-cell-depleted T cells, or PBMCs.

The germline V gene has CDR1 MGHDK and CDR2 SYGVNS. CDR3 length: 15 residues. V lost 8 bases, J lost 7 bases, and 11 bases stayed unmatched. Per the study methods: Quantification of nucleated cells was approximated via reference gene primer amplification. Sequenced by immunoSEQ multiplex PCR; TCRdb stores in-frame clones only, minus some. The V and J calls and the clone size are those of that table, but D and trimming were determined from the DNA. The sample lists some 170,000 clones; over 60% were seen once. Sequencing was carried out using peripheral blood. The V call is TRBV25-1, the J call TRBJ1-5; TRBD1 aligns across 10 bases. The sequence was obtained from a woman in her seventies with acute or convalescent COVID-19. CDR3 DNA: TGTGCCAGCGGATGGGACAGGGGTACGGGACAGCCCCAGCATTTT. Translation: CASGWDRGTGQPQHF.